This TCR beta chain was captured by sequencing in a study of T cells after posttransplantation cyclophosphamide. Findings of the study overall: TRB overlap between skin or GI tissue T cells and blood was limited. Recipient CMV seropositivity and CMV reactivation strongly tracked TRB clonality.

This clone was seen more than once but under ten times. Its antigen is still unknown. Sequencing used immunoSEQ multiplex PCR; TCRdb keeps in-frame clones, though not all of them. The sample includes several thousand clones, over 75% of them seen just once. With 6 bases removed from V and 2 bases from J, the gap between germline ends came to 17 bases. The CDR3 runs 15 residues. In germline, CDR1 is SEHNR, CDR2 FQNEAQ (reference sequence). Sampled 1 year posttransplant, controls received myeloablative marrow transplants, methotrexate and a calcineurin inhibitor. Material: PBMCs, obtained after an allogeneic stem cell transplant with a calcineurin inhibitor and methotrexate. V is TRBV7-9 and J is TRBJ2-7; TRBD2 is a possible D gene (6 bases). The clonotype comes from a male patient in his thirties or forties who received an allogeneic stem cell transplant from an unrelated donor, was CMV-positive, and had chronic GVHD only. A subset of T cells may come from the graft donor. CDR3 DNA: TGTGCCAGCAGACCCGGGACTGGGGCCACCTACGAGCAGTACTTC. This gives the protein CASRPGTGATYEQYF.